Listed below are T cell receptor beta chains from one sample, sequenced in a study of beta chain features in type 1 diabetes. The table came from immunoSEQ multiplex PCR; TCRdb's copy has only in-frame clones and leaves some out. The sample includes about 53,000 clones, 52% seen only once; the top ten take 2.6%. The sample comprised Tregs from blood. Source of these receptors: a woman aged 40 to 50 with type 1 diabetes. Each CDR3 is given with its conserved first and last residue. The D gene is left open where the match is weak.

d_gene	j_gene	v_gene	CDR3aa
TRBD1	TRBJ1-3	TRBV14	CASSHLGTAGNTIYF
NA	TRBJ2-7	TRBV4-1	CASSRGRFYEQYF
NA	TRBJ2-6	TRBV7-2	CASSLGQQALGVLTF
TRBD2	TRBJ2-7	TRBV5-4	CASRRAGTTIYEQYF
NA	TRBJ2-2	TRBV28	CASSPTNTGELFF
NA	TRBJ1-3	TRBV9	CASSFRQSNTIYF
TRBD2	TRBJ2-3	TRBV9	CASSVVGLVADTQYF
NA	TRBJ1-1	TRBV4-3	CASSQGSGAAFF
TRBD1	TRBJ2-7	TRBV6-6	CASSYGTGYEQYF
NA	TRBJ1-2	TRBV4-1	CASSQAQGGGYTF
NA	TRBJ1-2	TRBV11-2	CASSLIENGYTF